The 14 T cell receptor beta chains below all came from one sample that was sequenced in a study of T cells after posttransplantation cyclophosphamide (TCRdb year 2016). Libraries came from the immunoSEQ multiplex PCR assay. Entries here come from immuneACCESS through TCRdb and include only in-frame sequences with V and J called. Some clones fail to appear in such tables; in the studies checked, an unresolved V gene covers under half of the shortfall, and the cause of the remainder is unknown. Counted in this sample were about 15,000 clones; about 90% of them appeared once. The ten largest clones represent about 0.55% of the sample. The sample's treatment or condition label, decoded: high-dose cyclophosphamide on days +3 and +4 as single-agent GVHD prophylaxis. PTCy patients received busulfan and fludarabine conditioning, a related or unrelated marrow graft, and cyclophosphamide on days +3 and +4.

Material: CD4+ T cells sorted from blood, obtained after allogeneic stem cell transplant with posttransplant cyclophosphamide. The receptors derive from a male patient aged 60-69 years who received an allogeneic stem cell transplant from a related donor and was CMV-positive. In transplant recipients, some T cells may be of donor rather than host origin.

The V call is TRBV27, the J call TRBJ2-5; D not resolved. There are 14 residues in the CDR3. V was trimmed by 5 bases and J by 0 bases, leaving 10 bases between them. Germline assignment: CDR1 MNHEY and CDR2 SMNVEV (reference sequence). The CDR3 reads CASSPTRDQETQYF. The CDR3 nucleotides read TGTGCCAGCAGTCCTACCCGCGACCAAGAGACCCAGTACTTC.

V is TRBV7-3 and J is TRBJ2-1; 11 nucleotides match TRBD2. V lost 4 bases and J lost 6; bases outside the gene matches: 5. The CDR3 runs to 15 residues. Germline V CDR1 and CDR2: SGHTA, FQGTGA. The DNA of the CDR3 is TGTGCCAGCAGCTATAGCGGGGGGGAGTCCAATGAGCAGTTCTTC. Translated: CASSYSGGESNEQFF.

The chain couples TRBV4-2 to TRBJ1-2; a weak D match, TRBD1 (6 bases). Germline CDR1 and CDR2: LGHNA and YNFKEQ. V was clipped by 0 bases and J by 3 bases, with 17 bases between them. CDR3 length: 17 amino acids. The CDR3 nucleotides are TGTGCCAGCAGCCAAGATAGCTCGGCGGACAGTTACTATGGCTACACCTTC. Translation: CASSQDSSADSYYGYTF.

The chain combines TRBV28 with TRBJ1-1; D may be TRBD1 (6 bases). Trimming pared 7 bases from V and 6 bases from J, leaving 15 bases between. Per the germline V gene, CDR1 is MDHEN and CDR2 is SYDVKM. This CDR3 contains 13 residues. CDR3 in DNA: TGTGCCAGCACGACACGGACAGCTCCTGAAGCTTTCTTT. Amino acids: CASTTRTAPEAFF.

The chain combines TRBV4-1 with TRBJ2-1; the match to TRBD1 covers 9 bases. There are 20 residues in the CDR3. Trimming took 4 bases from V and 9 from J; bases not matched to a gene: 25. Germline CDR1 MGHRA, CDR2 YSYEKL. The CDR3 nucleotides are TGCGCCAGCAGCCGAGACCCCATGATAAGTAACAGGGGGCAGAATAGTGAGCAGTTCTTC. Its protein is CASSRDPMISNRGQNSEQFF.

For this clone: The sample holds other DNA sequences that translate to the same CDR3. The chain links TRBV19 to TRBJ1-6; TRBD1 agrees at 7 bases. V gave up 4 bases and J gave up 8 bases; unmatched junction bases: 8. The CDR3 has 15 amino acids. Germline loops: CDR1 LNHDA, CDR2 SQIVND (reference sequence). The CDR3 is CASSSVGTADSPLHF. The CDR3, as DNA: TGTGCCAGTAGTAGCGTCGGGACAGCCGATTCACCCCTCCACTTT.

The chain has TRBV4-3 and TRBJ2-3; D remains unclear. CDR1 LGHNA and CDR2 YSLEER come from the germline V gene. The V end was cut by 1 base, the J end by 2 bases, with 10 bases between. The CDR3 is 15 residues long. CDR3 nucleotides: TGCGCCAGCAGCCAAGGGCGGCAAAACACAGATACGCAGTATTTT. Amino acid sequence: CASSQGRQNTDTQYF.

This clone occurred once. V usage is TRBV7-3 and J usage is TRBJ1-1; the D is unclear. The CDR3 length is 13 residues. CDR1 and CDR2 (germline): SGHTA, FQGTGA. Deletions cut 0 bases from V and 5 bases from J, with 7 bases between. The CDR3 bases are TGTGCCAGCAGCTTAACGTCGAGGACTGAAGCTTTCTTT. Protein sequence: CASSLTSRTEAFF.

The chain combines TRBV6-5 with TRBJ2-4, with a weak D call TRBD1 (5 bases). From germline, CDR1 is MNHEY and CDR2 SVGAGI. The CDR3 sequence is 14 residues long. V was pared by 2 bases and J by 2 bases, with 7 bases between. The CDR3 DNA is TGTGCCAGCAGTTACGACAGTACCAAAAACATTCAGTACTTC. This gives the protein CASSYDSTKNIQYF.

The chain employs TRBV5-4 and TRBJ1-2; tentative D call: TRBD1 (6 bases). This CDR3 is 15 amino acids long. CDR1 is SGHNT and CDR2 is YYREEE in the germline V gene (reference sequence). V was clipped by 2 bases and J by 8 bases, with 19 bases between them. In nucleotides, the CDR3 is TGTGCCAGCAGCTTACTTTGGGTGGGGGCAGGAGGCTACACCTTC. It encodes CASSLLWVGAGGYTF.

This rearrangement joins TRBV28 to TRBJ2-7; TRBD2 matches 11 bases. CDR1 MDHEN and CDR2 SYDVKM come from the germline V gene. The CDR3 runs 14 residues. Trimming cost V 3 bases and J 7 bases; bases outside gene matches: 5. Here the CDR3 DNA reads TGTGCCAGCAGTTTGGCTAGCGGGGGGCGAGAGCAGTACTTC. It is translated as CASSLASGGREQYF.

In DNA form, the CDR3 reads TGTGCCAGCAGTCAAGGGACAGTTTTTAATTCACCCCTCCACTTT. Translating gives CASSQGTVFNSPLHF. This rearrangement joins TRBV6-5 to TRBJ1-6, with 7 bases aligning to TRBD1. The trim removed 5 bases at V and 6 bases at J, leaving 7 bases unmatched. Germline CDR1 is MNHEY and CDR2 is SVGAGI. This CDR3 has 15 residues.

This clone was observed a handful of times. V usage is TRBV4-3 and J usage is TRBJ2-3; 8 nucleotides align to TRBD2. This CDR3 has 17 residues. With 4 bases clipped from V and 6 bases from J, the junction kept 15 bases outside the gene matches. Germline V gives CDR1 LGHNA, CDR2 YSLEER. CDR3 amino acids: CASSRRRAGGNSDTQYF. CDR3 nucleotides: TGCGCCAGCAGCCGCCGGAGGGCGGGGGGAAATTCGGATACGCAGTATTTT.

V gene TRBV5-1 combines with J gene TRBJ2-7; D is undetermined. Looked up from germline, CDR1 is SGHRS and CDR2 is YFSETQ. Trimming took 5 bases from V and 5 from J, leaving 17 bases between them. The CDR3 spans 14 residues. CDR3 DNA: TGCGCCAGCAGGTTCGACAAGATTAACCACGAGCAGTACTTC. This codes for CASRFDKINHEQYF.